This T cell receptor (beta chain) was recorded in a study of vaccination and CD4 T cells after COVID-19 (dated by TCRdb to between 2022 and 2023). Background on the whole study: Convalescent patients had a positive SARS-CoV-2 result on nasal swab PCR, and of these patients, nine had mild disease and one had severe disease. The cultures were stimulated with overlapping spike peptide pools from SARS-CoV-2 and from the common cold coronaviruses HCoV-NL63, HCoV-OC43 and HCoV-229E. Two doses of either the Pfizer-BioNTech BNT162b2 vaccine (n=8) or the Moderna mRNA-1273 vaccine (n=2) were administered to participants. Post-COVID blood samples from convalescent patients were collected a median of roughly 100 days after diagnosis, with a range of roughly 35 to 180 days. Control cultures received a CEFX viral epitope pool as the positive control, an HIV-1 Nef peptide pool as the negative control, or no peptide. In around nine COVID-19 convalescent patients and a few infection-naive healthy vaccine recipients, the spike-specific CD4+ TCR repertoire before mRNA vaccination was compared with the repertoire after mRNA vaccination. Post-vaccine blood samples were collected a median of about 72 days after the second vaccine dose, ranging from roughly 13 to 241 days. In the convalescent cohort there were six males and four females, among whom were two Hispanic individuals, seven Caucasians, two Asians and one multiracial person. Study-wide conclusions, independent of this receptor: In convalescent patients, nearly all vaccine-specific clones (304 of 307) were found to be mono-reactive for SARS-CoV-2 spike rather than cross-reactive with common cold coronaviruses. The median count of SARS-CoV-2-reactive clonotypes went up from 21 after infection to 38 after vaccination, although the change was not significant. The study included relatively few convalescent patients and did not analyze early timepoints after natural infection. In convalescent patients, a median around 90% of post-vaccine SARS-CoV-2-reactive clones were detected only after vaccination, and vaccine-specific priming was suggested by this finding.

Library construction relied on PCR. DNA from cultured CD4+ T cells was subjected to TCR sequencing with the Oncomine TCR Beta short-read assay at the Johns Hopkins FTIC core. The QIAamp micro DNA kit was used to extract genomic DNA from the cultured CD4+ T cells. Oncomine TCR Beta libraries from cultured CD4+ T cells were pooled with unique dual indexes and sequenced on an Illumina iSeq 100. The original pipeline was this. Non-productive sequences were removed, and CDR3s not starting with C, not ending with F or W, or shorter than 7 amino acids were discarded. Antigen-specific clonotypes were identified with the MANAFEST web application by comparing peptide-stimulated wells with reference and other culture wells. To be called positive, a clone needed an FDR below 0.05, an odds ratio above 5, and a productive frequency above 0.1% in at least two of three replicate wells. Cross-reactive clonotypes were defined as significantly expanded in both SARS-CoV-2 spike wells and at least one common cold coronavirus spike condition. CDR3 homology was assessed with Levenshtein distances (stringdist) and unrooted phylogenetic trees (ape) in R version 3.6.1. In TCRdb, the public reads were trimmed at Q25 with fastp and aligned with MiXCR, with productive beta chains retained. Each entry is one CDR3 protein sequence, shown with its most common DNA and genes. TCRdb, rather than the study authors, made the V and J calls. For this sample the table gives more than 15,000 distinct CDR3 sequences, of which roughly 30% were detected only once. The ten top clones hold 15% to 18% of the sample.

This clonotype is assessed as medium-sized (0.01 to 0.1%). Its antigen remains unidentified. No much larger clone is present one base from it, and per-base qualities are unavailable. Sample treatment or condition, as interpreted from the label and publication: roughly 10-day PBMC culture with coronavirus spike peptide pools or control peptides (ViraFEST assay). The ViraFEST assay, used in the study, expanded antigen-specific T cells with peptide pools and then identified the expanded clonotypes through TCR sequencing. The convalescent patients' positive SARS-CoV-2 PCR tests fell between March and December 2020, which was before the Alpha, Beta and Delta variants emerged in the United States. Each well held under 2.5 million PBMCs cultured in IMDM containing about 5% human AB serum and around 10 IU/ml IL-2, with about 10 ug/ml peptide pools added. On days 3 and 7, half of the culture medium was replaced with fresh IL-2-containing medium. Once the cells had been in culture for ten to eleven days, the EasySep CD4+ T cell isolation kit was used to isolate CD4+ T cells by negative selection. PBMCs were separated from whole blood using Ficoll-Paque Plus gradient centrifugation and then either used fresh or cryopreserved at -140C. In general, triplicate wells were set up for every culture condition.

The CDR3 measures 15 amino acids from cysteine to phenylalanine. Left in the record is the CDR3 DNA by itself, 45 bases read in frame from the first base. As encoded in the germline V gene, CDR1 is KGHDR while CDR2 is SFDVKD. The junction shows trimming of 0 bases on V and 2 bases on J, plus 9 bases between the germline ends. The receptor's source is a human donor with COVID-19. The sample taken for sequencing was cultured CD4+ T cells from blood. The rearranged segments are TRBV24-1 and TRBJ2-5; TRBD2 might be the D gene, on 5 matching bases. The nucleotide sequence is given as TGTGCCACCAGTGATTTGCACCGAGGGCAAGAGACCCAGTACTTC. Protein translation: CATSDLHRGQETQYF.